One and the same sample provided the 25 T cell receptor beta chains below, sequenced in a study of cytomegalovirus exposure and HLA in healthy donors. 13 Jbeta primers and 60 Vbeta primers were used for the PCR. Libraries were prepared by immunoSEQ multiplex PCR; TCRdb keeps only in-frame clonotypes and omits some of them. In the table there are 250,000 or so clones, about 90% of which are singletons. The source material was PBMCs. These receptors all come from a girl under 10 years old in good health and CMV-seronegative.

This chain's CDR3 is CASNSRGSDEQYF. The CDR3 DNA follows: TGCGCCAGCAACTCCCGGGGATCTGACGAGCAGTACTTC. This chain links TRBV10-1 with TRBJ2-7; a possible D gene is TRBD2 (5 bases). V lost 7 bases and J 5 bases, leaving 15 bases between the germline ends. Germline CDR1 reads WNHNN; CDR2 reads SYGVQD (reference sequence). The CDR3 totals 13 residues.

The chain employs TRBV5-6 and TRBJ2-3; 7 positions match TRBD1. The CDR3 covers 15 residues. The ends lost 2 bases at V and 4 bases at J; junction bases unmatched: 7. Germline CDR1 SGHDT, CDR2 YYEEEE. DNA of the CDR3: TGTGCCAGCAGCTTTTGGCAGGGGGTCGCAGATACGCAGTATTTT. Its translation: CASSFWQGVADTQYF.

V and J are TRBV18 and TRBJ1-4; no firm D call. V shed 4 bases and J shed 5 bases, with 5 bases lying between them. Germline CDR1 and CDR2: KGHSH and LQKENI. CDR3 length: 12 residues. CDR3 DNA: TGTGCCAGCTCACTCACAAATGAAAAACTGTTTTTT. This translates into CASSLTNEKLFF.

This clone has only a few counts. This chain connects TRBV7-6 to TRBJ2-1; tentative D call: TRBD2 (5 bases). Germline V lookup: CDR1 SGHVS, CDR2 FNYEAQ. The germline V and J ends were trimmed by 5 bases and 0 bases, with 20 bases remaining between them. The CDR3 has 18 amino acids. The CDR3: CASSLAPGVLHSYNEQFF. The CDR3 DNA is TGTGCCAGCAGCCTCGCTCCCGGGGTGCTTCACTCCTACAATGAGCAGTTCTTC.

V is TRBV11-1 and J is TRBJ1-6, with a tentative D call TRBD1 (5 bases). Trimming left V 8 bases short and J 0 bases short, with 14 bases between. Per germline, CDR1 SGHAT and CDR2 FQDESV (reference sequence). The CDR3 length is 16 residues. CDR3 region: CASSGAGSSYNSPLHF. DNA for the CDR3: TGTGCCAGCTCCGGGGCCGGGAGCTCCTATAATTCACCCCTCCACTTT.

This clone has just a few counts. V is TRBV18 and J is TRBJ1-2; tentatively, D is TRBD1 (5 bases). Trimming took off 3 bases at V and 5 bases at J, with 10 bases between the two ends. The CDR3 runs 13 residues. The germline V gene has CDR1 KGHSH and CDR2 LQKENI. CDR3 nucleotide sequence: TGTGCCAGCTCACCGGACACACTATATGGCTACACCTTC. Its protein is CASSPDTLYGYTF.

The CDR3 DNA reads as TGTGCCAGCAGTTCGTCAGGTTATGGCTACACCTTC. Its translation is CASSSSGYGYTF. The chain uses TRBV27 and TRBJ1-2, with unresolved D. Germline V gives CDR1 MNHEY, CDR2 SMNVEV (reference sequence). This CDR3 is built from 12 residues. V was trimmed by 4 bases and J by 5 bases, leaving 8 bases between them.

CDR3 nucleotides: TGTGCCAGCAGCTTGGATTGGGGGGAACGGACTGAAGCTTTCTTT. Translation gives CASSLDWGERTEAFF. The chain joins TRBV5-5 to TRBJ1-1, with D possibly matching TRBD1 (5 bases). The CDR3 spans 15 residues. Trimming cost V 0 bases and J 5 bases, with 14 bases left between them. Germline V gene sequence: CDR1 SGHKS, CDR2 YYEKEE (reference sequence).

The chain carries TRBV9 and TRBJ2-1; 10 bases map to TRBD2. This CDR3 is 17 amino acids long. CDR1 and CDR2 (germline): SGDLS, YYNGEE. After removal of 3 bases from V and 2 bases from J, the junction contained 8 bases not matched to a gene. The CDR3 is CASSAASTSGAYNEQFF. For the CDR3, the DNA is TGTGCCAGCAGCGCAGCCTCTACTAGCGGGGCCTACAATGAGCAGTTCTTC.

V gene TRBV27 combines with J gene TRBJ1-6; D ambiguous. CDR1 MNHEY and CDR2 SMNVEV come from the germline V gene (reference sequence). V was trimmed by 7 bases and J by 0 bases, leaving 10 bases between them. This CDR3 is built from 15 residues. The CDR3 coding sequence is TGTGCCAGCAAGCGTGGGAGCTCCTATAATTCACCCCTCCACTTT. It translates to CASKRGSSYNSPLHF.

The V and J genes are TRBV14 and TRBJ2-7; 8 bases align to TRBD2. This CDR3 is 14 amino acids long. CDR1 and CDR2 from the germline V gene are SGHDN and FVKESK. After removal of 4 bases from V and 3 bases from J, the junction contained 5 bases not matched to a gene. This CDR3 reads CASSRGLASYEQYF. The CDR3 region has the DNA TGTGCCAGCAGCCGCGGACTAGCAAGCTACGAGCAGTACTTC.

J is TRBJ2-1 and V is TRBV9; TRBD2 matches at 9 bases. CDR3 length: 21 residues. V lost 4 bases and J lost 0; bases outside the gene matches: 20. Per germline, CDR1 SGDLS and CDR2 YYNGEE. The CDR3 loop reads CASSFGRGTAISGSSYNEQFF. The CDR3 DNA reads as TGTGCCAGCAGCTTTGGTCGGGGGACGGCAATTAGCGGGAGCTCCTACAATGAGCAGTTCTTC.

Only one count was recorded for this clone. The chain employs TRBV13 and TRBJ2-2; the match to TRBD1 covers 11 bases. Germline V gene sequence: CDR1 PRHDT, CDR2 FYEKMQ (reference sequence). The CDR3 has 16 residues. V lost 5 bases to trimming and J lost 4 bases; unmatched junction nucleotides: 6. In DNA form, the CDR3 reads TGTGCCAGCAGCCCAGGACAGGGGGCCGTCACCGGGGAGCTGTTTTTT. This encodes CASSPGQGAVTGELFF.

V is TRBV6-1 and J is TRBJ2-3, with 13 bases identical to TRBD2. After removal of 2 bases from V and 3 bases from J, the junction contained 5 bases not matched to a gene. CDR1 is MNHNS and CDR2 is SASEGT in the germline V gene. The CDR3 totals 17 residues. CDR3 amino acids: CASSEWGTSGVTDTQYF. The CDR3 nucleotides read TGTGCCAGCAGTGAATGGGGGACTAGCGGGGTTACAGATACGCAGTATTTT.

The V gene is TRBV27, the J gene TRBJ2-1; 14 positions agree with TRBD2. Per germline, CDR1 MNHEY and CDR2 SMNVEV (reference sequence). The trim removed 5 bases at V and 2 bases at J, leaving 5 bases unmatched. The CDR3 length is 17 residues. The CDR3 sequence is CASSRTSGRHAYNEQFF. CDR3 sequence (DNA): TGTGCCAGCAGTAGGACTAGCGGGAGGCATGCCTACAATGAGCAGTTCTTC.

The chain uses TRBV29-1 and TRBJ1-1; D is perhaps TRBD1 (5 bases). This CDR3 region has 13 residues. Germline lookup yields CDR1 SQVTM and CDR2 ANQGSEA. Between the trimmed V and J ends, which lost 2 bases and 11 bases, there was a span of 18 bases. CDR3 sequence: CSVEKPTQGWAFF. Here the CDR3 DNA reads TGCAGCGTTGAAAAGCCTACGCAGGGTTGGGCTTTCTTT.

The V call is TRBV6-5, the J call TRBJ2-6, with 7 positions matching TRBD1. Looked up from germline, CDR1 is MNHEY and CDR2 is SVGAGI. The CDR3 covers 15 residues. The J segment lost 0 bases and the V segment lost 6 bases, leaving 2 bases of the junction unmatched. For the CDR3, the DNA is TGTGCCAGCAGCCGGGACAGCTCTGGGGCCAACGTCCTGACTTTC. Translation gives CASSRDSSGANVLTF.

The chain links TRBV2 to TRBJ1-2; D not certain. Trimming cost V 6 bases and J 0 bases, with 17 bases left between them. From germline, CDR1 is SNHLY and CDR2 FYNNEI. The CDR3 consists of 16 residues. DNA of the CDR3: TGTGCCAGCAGATGGGGTGACGGAGGAGCTAACTATGGCTACACCTTC. It specifies CASRWGDGGANYGYTF.

This rearrangement joins TRBV18 to TRBJ1-1, with TRBD1 matching 7 bases. Germline lookup yields CDR1 KGHSH and CDR2 LQKENI. The CDR3 has 15 residues. The J segment lost 1 base and the V segment lost 0 bases, leaving 2 bases of the junction unmatched. This CDR3 is CASSPPGQPNTEAFF. CDR3 sequence (DNA): TGTGCCAGCTCACCACCGGGACAGCCGAACACTGAAGCTTTCTTT.

The chain joins TRBV19 to TRBJ2-7; a weak D match, TRBD2 (6 bases). Germline CDR1 LNHDA, CDR2 SQIVND (reference sequence). V lost 7 bases and J lost 3, with 13 bases in between. The CDR3 contains 13 residues. The CDR3 region is CASKGLPGYEQYF. Written as DNA, the CDR3 is TGTGCCAGTAAAGGACTACCCGGCTACGAGCAGTACTTC.

The chain joins TRBV5-6 to TRBJ2-1; possible D gene TRBD2, 5 bases. The CDR3 consists of 14 residues. The germline gives CDR1 SGHDT, CDR2 YYEEEE. V was cut by 4 bases and J by 5 bases, with 13 bases left in between. CDR3: CASSPGWANNEQFF. CDR3 DNA sequence: TGTGCCAGCAGCCCGGGGTGGGCAAACAATGAGCAGTTCTTC.

CDR3 DNA: TGTGCCAGCAGTGTGGGGGGCACCGGGGAGCTGTTTTTT. Translated, it gives CASSVGGTGELFF. The J gene is TRBJ2-2, the V gene TRBV6-1; D is perhaps TRBD2 (6 bases). The CDR3 covers 13 residues. From germline, CDR1 is MNHNS and CDR2 SASEGT. Trimming pared 4 bases from V and 4 bases from J, leaving 7 bases between.

V and J are TRBV9 and TRBJ1-2, with TRBD1 as a possible D gene (5 bases). Germline lookup yields CDR1 SGDLS and CDR2 YYNGEE. V was cut by 0 bases and J by 2 bases, with 11 bases left in between. CDR3 length equals 15 residues. CDR3 sequence reads: CASSVDAGLNYGYTF. CDR3 DNA sequence: TGTGCCAGCAGCGTAGACGCAGGGCTCAACTATGGCTACACCTTC.

This sequence joins TRBV5-1 and TRBJ2-3, with TRBD2 matching 8 bases. This CDR3 has 16 residues. The V gene end was trimmed by 0 bases and the J gene end by 2 bases; junction bases not matched to a gene: 5. The germline V gene has CDR1 SGHRS and CDR2 YFSETQ. The CDR3 loop reads CASSLEPGLDTDTQYF. The DNA of the CDR3 is TGCGCCAGCAGCTTGGAACCGGGACTAGACACAGATACGCAGTATTTT.

The chain recombines TRBV9 with TRBJ2-1; 7 positions match TRBD1. With V trimmed by 3 bases and J by 10 bases, 7 bases remained unmatched. The CDR3 consists of 13 residues. Germline CDR1 and CDR2: SGDLS and YYNGEE. In DNA, the CDR3 is TGTGCCAGCAGCGCCCCACCGGACAGGGAGCAGTTCTTC. Its protein is CASSAPPDREQFF. Full variable domain (outside the CDR3, taken from reference TRBV9 and TRBJ2-1): DSGVTQTPKHLITATGQRVTLRCSPRSGDLSVYWYQQSLDQGLQFLIQYYNGEERAKGNILERFSAQQFPDLHSELNLSSLELGDSALYFCASSAPPDREQFFGPGTRLTVL.